This T cell receptor beta chain came from a study of blood T cell repertoires in COVID-19. Study-wide context: T cells, B-cell-depleted T cells, or PBMCs provided the cDNA or gDNA that served as material.

The table came from immunoSEQ multiplex PCR; TCRdb's copy has only in-frame clones and leaves some out. The data hold about 150,000 clones, with just under 80% observed a single time. CDR1 is MRHNA, CDR2 SNTAGT, per germline. This CDR3 contains 15 residues. V lost 0 bases and J lost 5; bases outside the gene matches: 3. The receptor's source is a woman of 80 years or more with acute or convalescent COVID-19. The chain joins TRBV6-4 to TRBJ1-2; the match to TRBD1 covers 10 bases. The sample comprised peripheral blood. For the CDR3, the DNA is TGTGCCAGCAGTGACTCGGACAGGGGGGTTTATGGCTACACCTTC. This sequence encodes CASSDSDRGVYGYTF.